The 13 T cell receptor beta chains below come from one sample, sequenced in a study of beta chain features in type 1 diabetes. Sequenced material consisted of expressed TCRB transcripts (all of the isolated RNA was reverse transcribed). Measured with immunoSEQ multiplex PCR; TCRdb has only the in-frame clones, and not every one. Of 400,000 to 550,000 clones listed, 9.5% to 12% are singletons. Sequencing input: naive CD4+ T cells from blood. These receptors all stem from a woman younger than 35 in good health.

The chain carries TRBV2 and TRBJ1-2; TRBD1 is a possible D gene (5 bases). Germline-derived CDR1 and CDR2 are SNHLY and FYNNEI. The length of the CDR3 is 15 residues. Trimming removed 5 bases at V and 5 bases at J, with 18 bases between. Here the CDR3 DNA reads TGTGCCAGCAGTTCCGGGACTGGCTCTTGGTATGGCTACACCTTC. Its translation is CASSSGTGSWYGYTF.

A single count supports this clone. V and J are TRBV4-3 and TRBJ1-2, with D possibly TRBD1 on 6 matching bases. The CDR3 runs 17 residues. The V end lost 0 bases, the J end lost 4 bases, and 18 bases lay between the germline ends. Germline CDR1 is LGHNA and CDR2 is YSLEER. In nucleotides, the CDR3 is TGCGCCAGCAGCCAAGATAAAGACAGGACGACCGCCTATGGCTACACCTTC. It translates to CASSQDKDRTTAYGYTF.

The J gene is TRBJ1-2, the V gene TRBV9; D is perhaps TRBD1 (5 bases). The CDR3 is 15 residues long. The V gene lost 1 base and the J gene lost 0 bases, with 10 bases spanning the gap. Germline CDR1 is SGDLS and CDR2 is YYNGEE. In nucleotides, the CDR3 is TGTGCCAGCAGCGTAAAGCCAGGGACTAACTATGGCTACACCTTC. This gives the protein CASSVKPGTNYGYTF.

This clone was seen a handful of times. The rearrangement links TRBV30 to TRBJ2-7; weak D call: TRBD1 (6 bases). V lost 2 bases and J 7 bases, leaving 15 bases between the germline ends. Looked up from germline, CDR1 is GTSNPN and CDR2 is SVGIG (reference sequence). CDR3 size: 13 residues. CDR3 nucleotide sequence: TGTGCCTGGAGTCCCCAGGGGTTGTGGGAGCAGTACTTC. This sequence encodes CAWSPQGLWEQYF. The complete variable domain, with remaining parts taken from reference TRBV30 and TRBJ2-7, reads SQTIHQWPATLVQPVGSPLSLECTVEGTSNPNLYWYRQAAGRGLQLLFYSVGIGQISSEVPQNLSASRPQDRQFILSSKKLLLSDSGFYLCAWSPQGLWEQYFGPGTRLTVT.

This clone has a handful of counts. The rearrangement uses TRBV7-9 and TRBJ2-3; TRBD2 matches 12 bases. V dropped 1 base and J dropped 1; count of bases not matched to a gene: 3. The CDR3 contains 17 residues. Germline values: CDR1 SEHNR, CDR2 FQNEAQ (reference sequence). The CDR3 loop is CASSLGLAGGRTDTQYF. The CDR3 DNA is TGTGCCAGCAGCTTAGGCCTAGCGGGAGGGCGCACAGATACGCAGTATTTT.

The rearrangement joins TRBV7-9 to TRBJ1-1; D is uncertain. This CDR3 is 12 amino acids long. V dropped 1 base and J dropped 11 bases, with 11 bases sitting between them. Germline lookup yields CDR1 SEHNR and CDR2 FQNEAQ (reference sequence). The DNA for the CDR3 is TGTGCCAGCAGCTTAGAGGAGACAAGGGCTTTCTTT. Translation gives CASSLEETRAFF.

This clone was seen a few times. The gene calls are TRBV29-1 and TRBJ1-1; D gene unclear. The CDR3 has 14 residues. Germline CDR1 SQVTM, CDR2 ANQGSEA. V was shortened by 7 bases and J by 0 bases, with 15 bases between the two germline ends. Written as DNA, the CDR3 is TGCAGCGCCGAATTAGTGGAAATGAACACTGAAGCTTTCTTT. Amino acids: CSAELVEMNTEAFF. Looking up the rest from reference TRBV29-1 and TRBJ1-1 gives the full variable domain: SAVISQKPSRDICQRGTSLTIQCQVDSQVTMMFWYRQQPGQSLTLIATANQGSEATYESGFVIDKFPISRPNLTFSTLTVSNMSPEDSSIYLCSAELVEMNTEAFFGQGTRLTVV.

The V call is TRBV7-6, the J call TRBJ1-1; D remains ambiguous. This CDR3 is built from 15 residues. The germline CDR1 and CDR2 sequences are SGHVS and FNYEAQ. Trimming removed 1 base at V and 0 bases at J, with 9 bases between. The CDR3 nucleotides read TGTGCCAGCAGCTTAGGTCCCGAGATGAACACTGAAGCTTTCTTT. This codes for CASSLGPEMNTEAFF. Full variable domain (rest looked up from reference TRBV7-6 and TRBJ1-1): GAGVSQSPRYKVTKRGQDVALRCDPISGHVSLYWYRQALGQGPEFLTYFNYEAQQDKSGLPNDRFSAERPEGSISTLTIQRTEQRDSAMYRCASSLGPEMNTEAFFGQGTRLTVV.

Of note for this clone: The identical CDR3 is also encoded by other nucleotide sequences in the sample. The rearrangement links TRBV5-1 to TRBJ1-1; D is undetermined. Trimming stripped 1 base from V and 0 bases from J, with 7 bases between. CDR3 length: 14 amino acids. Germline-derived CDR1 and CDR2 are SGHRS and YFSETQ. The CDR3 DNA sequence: TGCGCCAGCAGCTTGAGGGCACTGAACACTGAAGCTTTCTTT. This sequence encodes CASSLRALNTEAFF.

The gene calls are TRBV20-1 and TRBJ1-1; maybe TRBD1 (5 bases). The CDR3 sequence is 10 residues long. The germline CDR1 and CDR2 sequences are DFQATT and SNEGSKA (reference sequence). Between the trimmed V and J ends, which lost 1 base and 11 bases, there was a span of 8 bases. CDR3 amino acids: CSARAKGAFF. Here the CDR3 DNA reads TGCAGTGCTAGAGCTAAGGGGGCTTTCTTT.

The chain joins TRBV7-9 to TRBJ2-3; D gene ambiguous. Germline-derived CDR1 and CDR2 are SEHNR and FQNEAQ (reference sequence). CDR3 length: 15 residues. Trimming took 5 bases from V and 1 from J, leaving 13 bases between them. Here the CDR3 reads CASSVQSTGTDTQYF. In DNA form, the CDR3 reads TGTGCCAGCAGCGTCCAGTCAACTGGCACAGATACGCAGTATTTT.

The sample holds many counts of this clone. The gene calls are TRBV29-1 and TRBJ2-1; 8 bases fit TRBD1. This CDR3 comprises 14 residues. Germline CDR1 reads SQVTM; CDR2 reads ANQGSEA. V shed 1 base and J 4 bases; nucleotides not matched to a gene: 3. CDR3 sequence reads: CSVEGTGSYNEQFF. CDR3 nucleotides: TGCAGCGTTGAAGGGACAGGGAGTTACAATGAGCAGTTCTTC.

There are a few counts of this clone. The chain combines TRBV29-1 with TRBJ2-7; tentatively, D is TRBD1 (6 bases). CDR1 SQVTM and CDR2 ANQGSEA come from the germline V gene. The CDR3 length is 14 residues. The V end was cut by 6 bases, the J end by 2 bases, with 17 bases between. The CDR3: CSVRPQGPPYEQYF. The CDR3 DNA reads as TGCAGCGTCCGCCCGCAGGGGCCCCCCTACGAGCAGTACTTC.